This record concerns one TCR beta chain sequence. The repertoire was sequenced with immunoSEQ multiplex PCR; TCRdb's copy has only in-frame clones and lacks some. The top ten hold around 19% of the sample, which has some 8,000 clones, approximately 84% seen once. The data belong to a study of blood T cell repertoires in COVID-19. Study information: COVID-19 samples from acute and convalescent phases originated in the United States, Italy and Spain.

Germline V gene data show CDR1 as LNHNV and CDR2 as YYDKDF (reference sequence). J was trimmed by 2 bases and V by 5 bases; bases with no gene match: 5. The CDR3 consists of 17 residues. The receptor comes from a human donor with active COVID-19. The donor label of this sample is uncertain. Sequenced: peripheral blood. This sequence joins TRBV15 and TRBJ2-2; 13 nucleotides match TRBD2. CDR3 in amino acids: CATSGGGLAGNTGELFF. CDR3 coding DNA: TGTGCCACCAGCGGGGGGGGACTAGCGGGAAACACCGGGGAGCTGTTTTTT.